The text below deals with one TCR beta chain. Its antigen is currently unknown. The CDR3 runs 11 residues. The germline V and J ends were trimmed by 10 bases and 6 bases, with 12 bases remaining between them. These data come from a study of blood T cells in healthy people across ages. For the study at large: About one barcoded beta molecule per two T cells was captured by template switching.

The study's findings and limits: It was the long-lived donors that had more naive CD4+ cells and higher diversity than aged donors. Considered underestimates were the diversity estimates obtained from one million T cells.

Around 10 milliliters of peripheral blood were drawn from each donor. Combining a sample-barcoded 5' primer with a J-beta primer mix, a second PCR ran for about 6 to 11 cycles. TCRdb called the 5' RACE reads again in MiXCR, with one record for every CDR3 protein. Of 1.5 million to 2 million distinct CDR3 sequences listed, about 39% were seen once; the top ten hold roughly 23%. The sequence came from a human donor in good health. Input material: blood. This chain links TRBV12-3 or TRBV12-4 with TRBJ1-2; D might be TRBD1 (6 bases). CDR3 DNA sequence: TGTGCCACCTTTACAGGGAATGGCTACACCTTC. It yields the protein CATFTGNGYTF.